This entry lists 11 T cell receptor beta chains sequenced from one sample in a study of tumor-infiltrating lymphocytes in primary liver carcinoma. Germline DNA was also extracted, with blood RNA taken from unsorted whole blood. Total RNA amounting to around 450 ng was the source from which TCR beta cDNA was made with a constant-region primer. Investigators got TCR beta libraries out of three nested multiplex PCR rounds, done with slightly modified ARM-PCR. The two initial PCR rounds, approximately 10 cycles each, used TRBV1-TRBV30 forward and C-beta reverse primers. TCRdb fed the multiplex PCR reads into MiXCR, producing one record per CDR3 protein. The data hold 300,000 to 400,000 distinct CDR3 sequences, with less than 65% observed a single time. Sequenced: peripheral blood. The receptors derive from a man in his forties with primary liver carcinoma and hepatitis B virus infection.

This clonotype has only one observation. Its ends do not fully match the called genes, so a read error is possible. The chain combines TRBV5-1 with TRBJ2-3; TRBD1 agrees at 9 bases. The germline CDR1 and CDR2 sequences are SGHRS and YFSETQ. The CDR3 contains 19 residues. The CDR3 DNA reads TGCGCCAGCAGTCCTCGTCCCGGGACAGGGTCTCAGGGCACAGATACGCATTATTTT. The encoded protein is CASSPRPGTGSQGTDTHYF.

As to this clonotype: The CDR3 does not close with the conserved phenylalanine or tryptophan, likely indicating a read error. The V gene is TRBV11-2, the J gene TRBJ2-7, with D uncertain. The CDR3 is 13 residues long. CDR1 and CDR2 (germline): SGHAT, FQNNGV. CDR3 protein: CASSRVTNYEQYS. DNA for the CDR3: TGTGCCAGCAGCCGCGTGACGAACTACGAACAGTACTCC.

Remarks on this clonotype: A much larger clone differs from this one at a single base, so this may be a read error. V usage is TRBV4-3 and J usage is TRBJ2-7, with 7 bases aligning to TRBD2. CDR3 size: 17 residues. Germline V CDR1 and CDR2: LGHNA, YSLEER. V lost 1 base to trimming and J lost 3 bases; unmatched junction nucleotides: 12. Written as DNA, the CDR3 is TGCGCCAGCAGCCAAGGTGGATACGGGAGGACCCTCTACGAGCAGTACTTC. Its translation: CASSQGGYGRTLYEQYF.

The chain combines TRBV11-2 with TRBJ1-5; D not certain. The germline gives CDR1 SGHAT, CDR2 FQNNGV. This CDR3 region has 16 residues. The V end was cut by 0 bases, the J end by 0 bases, with 9 bases between. The CDR3 DNA reads as TGTGCCAGCAGCTTAGATATTAAGGGTAGCAATCAGCCCCAGCATTTT. Its protein is CASSLDIKGSNQPQHF.

With regard to this clonotype: Since no conserved phenylalanine or tryptophan closes the CDR3, a read error is the likely cause. The limits of the CDR3 on the DNA are not certain, so only TCRdb's listed CDR3 is given. The V and J genes are TRBV6-6 and TRBJ2-1. CDR1 and CDR2 from the germline V gene are MNHNY and SVGAGI (reference sequence). Including both end residues, the CDR3 is 12 amino acids long. The CDR3 sequence is CASSSLDNEEFL.

The V and J genes are TRBV29-1 and TRBJ2-2; weak D call: TRBD2 (6 bases). Trimming took off 6 bases at V and 9 bases at J, with 20 bases between the two ends. The CDR3 extends over 14 amino acids. Germline lookup yields CDR1 SQVTM and CDR2 ANQGSEA. The CDR3 DNA is TGCAGCGTCGGAGGGATAGGGGAAGCCAGGGAGCTGTTTTTT. This translates into CSVGGIGEARELFF.

This clonotype has at least ten counts. This chain uses TRBV6-5 with TRBJ1-2, with D uncertain. CDR1 is MNHEY, CDR2 SVGAGI, per germline. The CDR3 loop spans 15 amino acids. V was shortened by 0 bases and J by 2 bases, with 10 bases between the two germline ends. The CDR3: CASSYSAQENYGYTF. In DNA form, the CDR3 reads TGTGCCAGCAGTTACTCGGCTCAGGAAAACTATGGCTACACCTTC.

This clonotype has just a few counts. The chain carries TRBV5-4 and TRBJ2-1; D may correspond to TRBD1 or TRBD2 (6 bases each). Trimming pared 3 bases from V and 1 base from J, leaving 14 bases between. Germline V gene lookup returns CDR1 SGHNT and CDR2 YYREEE (reference sequence). The CDR3 length is 16 residues. The CDR3 DNA follows: TGTGCCAGCAGCTCCGGGGGCGGGCTGTCCTACAATGAGCAGTTCTTC. Amino acid sequence: CASSSGGGLSYNEQFF. The full variable domain, completed using reference TRBV5-4 and TRBJ2-1, is ETGVTQSPTHLIKTRGQQVTLRCSSQSGHNTVSWYQQALGQGPQFIFQYYREEENGRGNFPPRFSGLQFPNYSSELNVNALELDDSALYLCASSSGGGLSYNEQFFGPGTRLTVL.

Details on this clonotype: A junction end diverges from the germline sequence, so it may reflect a read error. The rearrangement uses TRBV11-2 and TRBJ2-1, with TRBD1 identical over 7 bases. Germline CDR1 and CDR2: SGHAT and FQNNGV. CDR3 length: 15 residues. The CDR3 coding sequence is TGTGCCAGTAGCTTAGGGACAGTGGGTAGGAATGAGCAGTTCTTC. Its protein is CASSLGTVGRNEQFF.

About this clonotype itself: The CDR3 end shows no conserved phenylalanine or tryptophan, and so a read error is likely. CDR3 in DNA: TGTGCCAACAGCTTAGCCACAGCTACGAATGAGCAGTTCTCC. Protein: CANSLATATNEQFS. The gene calls are TRBV11-2 and TRBJ2-1; no firm D call. The germline V gene encodes CDR1 SGHAT and CDR2 FQNNGV. The CDR3 totals 14 residues.

The sample holds a few counts of this clonotype. A much more abundant neighbour one base away suggests this may be a read error. V and J are TRBV29-1 and TRBJ2-1; TRBD1 aligns across 7 bases. The CDR3 loop spans 14 amino acids. Germline CDR1 SQVTM, CDR2 ANQGSEA. Losses at the gene ends were 4 bases for V and 2 bases for J; bases not matched to a gene: 5. CDR3: CSVGVGQAYNEQFF. In DNA, the CDR3 is TGCAGCGTTGGTGTAGGACAGGCCTACAATGAGCAGTTCTTC.